A single sample gave rise to the 8 T cell receptor beta chains below, sequenced in a study of T cells in Graves' hyperthyroidism and ophthalmopathy. From RNA transcripts, TCR beta CDR3 regions were amplified. First-round RT-PCR of the TCR CDR3 relied on the HTBI primer set. TCRdb called the multiplex PCR reads again in MiXCR, with one record for every CDR3 protein. In the table there are about 560,000 distinct CDR3 sequences, 16% of which are singletons. Sequenced: blood. The receptors here all came from a woman aged 18-29 years with Graves' hyperthyroidism.

The genes are TRBV2 and TRBJ2-6, with no clear D. Trimming cost V 6 bases and J 4 bases, with 16 bases left between them. Germline V gene lookup returns CDR1 SNHLY and CDR2 FYNNEI. The length of the CDR3 is 16 residues. In nucleotides, the CDR3 is TGTGCCAGCAGCCCCCCTGTGGGCTCCGGGGCCAACGTCCTGACTTTC. Translation: CASSPPVGSGANVLTF. Full variable domain (missing parts from reference TRBV2 and TRBJ2-6): EPEVTQTPSHQVTQMGQEVILRCVPISNHLYFYWYRQILGQKVEFLVSFYNNEISEKSEIFDDQFSVERPDGSNFTLKIRSTKLEDSAMYFCASSPPVGSGANVLTFGAGSRLTVL.

The V and J genes are TRBV20-1 and TRBJ1-4, with TRBD1 matching over 9 bases. Germline CDR1 DFQATT, CDR2 SNEGSKA (reference sequence). Losses at the gene ends were 6 bases for V and 6 bases for J; bases not matched to a gene: 8. The CDR3 is made up of 14 amino acids. CDR3 sequence: CSAPTGGPDEKLFF. The CDR3 DNA sequence: TGCAGTGCGCCGACAGGGGGGCCAGATGAAAAACTGTTTTTT.

This chain joins TRBV12-5 and TRBJ2-1; no clear D. Germline CDR1 and CDR2: LGHNT and FRNRAP. The V gene lost 1 base and the J gene lost 5 bases, with 9 bases spanning the gap. There are 14 residues in the CDR3. The DNA of the CDR3 is TGTGCTAGTGGTTTGGGCGGAAATAACAATGAGCAGTTCTTC. It encodes CASGLGGNNNEQFF.

This clonotype was counted at least ten times. V usage is TRBV29-1 and J usage is TRBJ2-7, with D possibly matching TRBD2 (6 bases). Germline V gives CDR1 SQVTM, CDR2 ANQGSEA. Trimming cost V 1 base and J 0 bases, with 19 bases left between them. CDR3 size: 17 residues. The CDR3 nucleotides are TGCAGCGTTGAAGGGCTAGTAGGAGGGCTTAGCTCCTACGAGCAGTACTTC. This encodes CSVEGLVGGLSSYEQYF.

As to this clonotype: This may arise from a read error, as a much more abundant clone is one base away. This chain connects TRBV7-2 to TRBJ2-2; unclear D gene. The V end lost 3 bases, the J end lost 4 bases, and 6 bases lay between the germline ends. There are 13 residues in the CDR3. Germline CDR1 is SGHTA and CDR2 is FQGNSA. The CDR3 loop is CASSFTGTGELFF. CDR3 bases: TGTGCCAGCAGCTTTACCGGCACCGGGGAGCTGTTTTTT.

V is TRBV6-1 and J is TRBJ1-5; 9 positions agree with TRBD1. Germline V gives CDR1 MNHNS, CDR2 SASEGT. The CDR3 has 17 residues. V dropped 8 bases and J dropped 0; count of bases not matched to a gene: 11. The CDR3 bases are TGTGCCAGCTCAATACTGGGGACAGGGTATAGCAATCAGCCCCAGCATTTT. Protein sequence: CASSILGTGYSNQPQHF.

The table lists this clonotype with many counts. The chain couples TRBV3-1 to TRBJ2-2; no firm D call. The CDR3 spans 16 residues. V was pared by 0 bases and J by 0 bases, with 8 bases between. Germline values: CDR1 LGHDT, CDR2 YNNKEL (reference sequence). CDR3 residues: CASSQDPQTNTGELFF. The DNA of the CDR3 is TGTGCCAGCAGCCAAGATCCCCAGACGAACACCGGGGAGCTGTTTTTT.

The CDR3 region has the DNA TGTGCCAGCAGCAGGACTAACGGGGGGCCCTACGAGCAGTACTTC. Residues: CASSRTNGGPYEQYF. The V and J genes are TRBV7-2 and TRBJ2-7; TRBD2 is a possible D gene (7 bases). Trimming cost V 5 bases and J 2 bases, with 16 bases left between them. This CDR3 has 15 residues. Germline-derived CDR1 and CDR2 are SGHTA and FQGNSA. The full variable domain, rest sourced from reference TRBV7-2 and TRBJ2-7, is GAGVSQSPSNKVTEKGKDVELRCDPISGHTALYWYRQSLGQGLEFLIYFQGNSAPDKSGLPSDRFSAERTGGSVSTLTIQRTQQEDSAVYLCASSRTNGGPYEQYFGPGTRLTVT.